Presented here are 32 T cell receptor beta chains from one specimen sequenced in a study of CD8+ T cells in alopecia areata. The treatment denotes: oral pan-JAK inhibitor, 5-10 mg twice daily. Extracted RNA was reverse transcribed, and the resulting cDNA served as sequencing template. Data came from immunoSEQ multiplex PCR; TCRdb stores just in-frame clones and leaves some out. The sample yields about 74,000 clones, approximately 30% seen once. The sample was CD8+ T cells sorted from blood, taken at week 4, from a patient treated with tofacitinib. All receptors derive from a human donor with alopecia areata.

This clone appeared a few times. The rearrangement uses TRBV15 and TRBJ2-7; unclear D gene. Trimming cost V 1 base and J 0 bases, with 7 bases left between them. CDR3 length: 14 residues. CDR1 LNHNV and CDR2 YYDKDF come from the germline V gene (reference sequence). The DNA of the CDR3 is TGTGCCACCAGCAGAGCTCTCCCCTCCTACGAGCAGTACTTC. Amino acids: CATSRALPSYEQYF. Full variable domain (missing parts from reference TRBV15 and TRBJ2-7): DAMVIQNPRYQVTQFGKPVTLSCSQTLNHNVMYWYQQKSSQAPKLLFHYYDKDFNNEADTPDNFQSRRPNTSFCFLDIRSPGLGDTAMYLCATSRALPSYEQYFGPGTRLTVT.

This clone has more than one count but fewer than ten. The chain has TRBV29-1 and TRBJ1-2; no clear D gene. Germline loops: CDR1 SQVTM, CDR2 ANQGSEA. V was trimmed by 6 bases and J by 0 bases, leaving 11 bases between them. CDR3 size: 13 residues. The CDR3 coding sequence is TGCAGCGTAAAAGGGATCACTAACTATGGCTACACCTTC. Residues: CSVKGITNYGYTF.

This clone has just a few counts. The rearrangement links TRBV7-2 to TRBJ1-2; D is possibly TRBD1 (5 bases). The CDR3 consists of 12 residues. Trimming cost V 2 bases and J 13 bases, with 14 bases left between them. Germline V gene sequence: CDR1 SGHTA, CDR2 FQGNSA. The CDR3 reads CASSLLEGRGTF. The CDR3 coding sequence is TGTGCCAGCAGCTTATTGGAGGGGCGGGGCACCTTC.

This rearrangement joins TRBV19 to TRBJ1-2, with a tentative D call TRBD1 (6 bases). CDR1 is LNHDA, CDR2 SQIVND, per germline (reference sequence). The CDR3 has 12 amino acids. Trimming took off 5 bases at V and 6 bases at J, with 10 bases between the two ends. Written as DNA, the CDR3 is TGTGCCAGTAGTGCACGACAGGATGGCTACACCTTC. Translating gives CASSARQDGYTF.

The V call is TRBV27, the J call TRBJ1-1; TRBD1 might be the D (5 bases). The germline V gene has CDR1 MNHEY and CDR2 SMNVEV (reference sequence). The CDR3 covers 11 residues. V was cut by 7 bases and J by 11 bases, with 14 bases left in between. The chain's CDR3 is CASTGPGGAFF. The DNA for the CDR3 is TGTGCCAGCACGGGTCCGGGGGGGGCTTTCTTT.

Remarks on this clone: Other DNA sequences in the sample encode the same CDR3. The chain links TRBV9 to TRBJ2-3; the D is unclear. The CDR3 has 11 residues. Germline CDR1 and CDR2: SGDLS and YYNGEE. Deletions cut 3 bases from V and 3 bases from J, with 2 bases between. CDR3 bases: TGTGCCAGCAGCGCGACAGATACGCAGTATTTT. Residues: CASSATDTQYF.

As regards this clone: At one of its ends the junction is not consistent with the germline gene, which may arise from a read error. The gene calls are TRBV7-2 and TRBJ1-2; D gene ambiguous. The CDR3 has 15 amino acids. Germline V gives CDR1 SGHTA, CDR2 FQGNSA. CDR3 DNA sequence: TGCGCCAGCAGCCCCTGGCTTGGTGTGGGTGACGGCTACACCTTC. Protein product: CASSPWLGVGDGYTF.

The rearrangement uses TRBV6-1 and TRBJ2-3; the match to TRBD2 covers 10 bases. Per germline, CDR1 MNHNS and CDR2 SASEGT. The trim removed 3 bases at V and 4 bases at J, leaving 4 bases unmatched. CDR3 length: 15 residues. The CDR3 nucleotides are TGTGCCAGCAGTGAGTCTAGCGGGAGTCCAGATACGCAGTATTTT. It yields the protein CASSESSGSPDTQYF.

This CDR3 is CASSVQGRDEAFF. The CDR3 region has the DNA TGTGCCAGTAGTGTACAGGGAAGGGATGAAGCTTTCTTT. J is TRBJ1-1 and V is TRBV19; D may be TRBD1 (6 bases). This CDR3 is 13 amino acids long. Trimming pared 5 bases from V and 7 bases from J, leaving 14 bases between. Per germline, CDR1 LNHDA and CDR2 SQIVND (reference sequence).

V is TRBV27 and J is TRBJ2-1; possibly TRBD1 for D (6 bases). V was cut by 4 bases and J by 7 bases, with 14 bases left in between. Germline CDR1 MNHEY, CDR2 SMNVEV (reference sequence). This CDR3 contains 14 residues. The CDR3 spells CASSSLRGLNEQFF. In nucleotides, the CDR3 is TGTGCCAGCAGTTCTCTGAGGGGGTTGAATGAGCAGTTCTTC.

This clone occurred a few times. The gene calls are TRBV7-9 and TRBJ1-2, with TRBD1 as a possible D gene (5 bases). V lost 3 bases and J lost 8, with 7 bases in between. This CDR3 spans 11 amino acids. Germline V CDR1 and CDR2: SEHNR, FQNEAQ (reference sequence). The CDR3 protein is CASSFRGGYTF. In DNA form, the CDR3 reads TGTGCCAGCAGCTTCCGGGGGGGCTACACCTTC.

The CDR3 nucleotides read TGTGCCAGCAGTGTGGGACAGGTGAACACTGAAGCTTTCTTT. Translating gives CASSVGQVNTEAFF. The chain combines TRBV2 with TRBJ1-1, with 8 bases that match TRBD1. CDR1 is SNHLY, CDR2 FYNNEI, per germline. This CDR3 region has 14 residues. J lost 0 bases, V lost 4 bases, and 1 base had no gene match.

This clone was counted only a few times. The CDR3 bases are TGTGCCAGCAGTTTTTCAGGGACTCCCGGAACCAACACCGGGGAGCTGTTTTTT. Its protein product is CASSFSGTPGTNTGELFF. The J gene is TRBJ2-2, the V gene TRBV28; D possibly corresponds to TRBD2 (6 bases). The CDR3 is made up of 18 amino acids. Trimming removed 3 bases at V and 2 bases at J, with 19 bases between. Looked up from germline, CDR1 is MDHEN and CDR2 is SYDVKM. The full variable domain, in which reference TRBV28 and TRBJ2-2 provide the parts outside the CDR3, is DVKVTQSSRYLVKRTGEKVFLECVQDMDHENMFWYRQDPGLGLRLIYFSYDVKMKEKGDIPEGYSVSREKKERFSLILESASTNQTSMYLCASSFSGTPGTNTGELFFGEGSRLTVL.

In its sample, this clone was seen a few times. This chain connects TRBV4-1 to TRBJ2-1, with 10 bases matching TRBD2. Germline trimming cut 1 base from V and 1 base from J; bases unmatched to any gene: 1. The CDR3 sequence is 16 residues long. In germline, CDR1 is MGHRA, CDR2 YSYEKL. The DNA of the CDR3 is TGCGCCAGCAGCCAAGGTAGCGGGAGGTCCTACAATGAGCAGTTCTTC. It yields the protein CASSQGSGRSYNEQFF.

The CDR3 coding sequence is TGTGCCAGCAGCCCCTCGGTGAGGGACCAAGAGACCCAGTACTTC. It translates to CASSPSVRDQETQYF. The V gene is TRBV28, the J gene TRBJ2-5, with D perhaps matching TRBD2 (5 bases). This CDR3 is built from 15 residues. Germline CDR1 MDHEN, CDR2 SYDVKM. V lost 6 bases, J lost 0 bases, and 14 bases lay in between.

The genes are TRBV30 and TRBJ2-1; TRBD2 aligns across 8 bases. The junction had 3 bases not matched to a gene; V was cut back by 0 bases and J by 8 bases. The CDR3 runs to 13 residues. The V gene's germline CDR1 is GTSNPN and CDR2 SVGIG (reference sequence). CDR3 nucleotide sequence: TGTGCCTGGAGTGTTTACGGGGGGGATGAGCAGTTCTTC. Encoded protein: CAWSVYGGDEQFF. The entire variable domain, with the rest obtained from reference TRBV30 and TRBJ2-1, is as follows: SQTIHQWPATLVQPVGSPLSLECTVEGTSNPNLYWYRQAAGRGLQLLFYSVGIGQISSEVPQNLSASRPQDRQFILSSKKLLLSDSGFYLCAWSVYGGDEQFFGPGTRLTVL.

The CDR3 bases are TGCGCCAGCAGATCCACGGGACAAGAGACCCAGTACTTC. Encoded protein: CASRSTGQETQYF. The chain has TRBV4-1 and TRBJ2-5; D perhaps matches TRBD2 (5 bases). The CDR3 extends over 13 amino acids. V was cut by 6 bases and J by 2 bases, with 10 bases left in between. Germline V gene lookup returns CDR1 MGHRA and CDR2 YSYEKL.

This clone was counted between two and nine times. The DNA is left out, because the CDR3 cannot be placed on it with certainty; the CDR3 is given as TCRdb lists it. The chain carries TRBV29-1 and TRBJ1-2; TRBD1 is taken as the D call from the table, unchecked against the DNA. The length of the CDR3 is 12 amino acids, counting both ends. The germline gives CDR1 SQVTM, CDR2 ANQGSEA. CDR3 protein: CSVADGNRGNTF.

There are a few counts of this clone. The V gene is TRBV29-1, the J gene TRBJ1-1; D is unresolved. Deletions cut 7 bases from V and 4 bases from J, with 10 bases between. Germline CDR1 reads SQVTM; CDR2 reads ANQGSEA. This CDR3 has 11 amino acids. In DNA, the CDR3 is TGCAGCGGGAGACTTGGCACTGAAGCTTTCTTT. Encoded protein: CSGRLGTEAFF.

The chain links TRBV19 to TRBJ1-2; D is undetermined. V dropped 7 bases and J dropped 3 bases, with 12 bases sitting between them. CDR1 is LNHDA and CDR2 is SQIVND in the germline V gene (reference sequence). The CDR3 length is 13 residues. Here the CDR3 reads CASKPIGYYGYTF. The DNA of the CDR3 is TGTGCCAGTAAGCCCATCGGGTACTATGGCTACACCTTC.

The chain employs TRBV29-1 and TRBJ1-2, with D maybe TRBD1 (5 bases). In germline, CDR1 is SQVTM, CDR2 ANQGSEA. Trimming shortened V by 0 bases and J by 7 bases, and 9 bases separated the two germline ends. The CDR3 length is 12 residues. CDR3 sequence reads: CSVEDGGGGYTF. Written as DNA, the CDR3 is TGCAGCGTTGAAGATGGGGGTGGTGGCTACACCTTC.

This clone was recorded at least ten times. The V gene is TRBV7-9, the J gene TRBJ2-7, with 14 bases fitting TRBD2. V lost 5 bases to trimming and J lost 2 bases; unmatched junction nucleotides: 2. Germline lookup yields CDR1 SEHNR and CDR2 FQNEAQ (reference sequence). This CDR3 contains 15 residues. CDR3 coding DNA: TGTGCCAGCAGCCCGGGACTAGCGGGGGCCTACGAGCAGTACTTC. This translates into CASSPGLAGAYEQYF.

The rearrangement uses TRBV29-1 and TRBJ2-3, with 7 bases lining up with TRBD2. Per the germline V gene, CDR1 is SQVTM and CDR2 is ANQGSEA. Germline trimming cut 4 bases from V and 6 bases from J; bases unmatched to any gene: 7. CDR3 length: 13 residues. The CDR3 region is CSVAGGSWDTQYF. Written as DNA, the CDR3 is TGCAGCGTTGCTGGCGGGAGTTGGGATACGCAGTATTTT.

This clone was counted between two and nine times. The chain's CDR3 is CASSSRIAGYQETQYF. The CDR3 region has the DNA TGTGCCAGCAGCTCCCGAATAGCGGGATATCAAGAGACCCAGTACTTC. The genes are TRBV7-9 and TRBJ2-5; 8 bases map to TRBD2. The trim removed 4 bases at V and 2 bases at J, leaving 9 bases unmatched. The CDR3 length is 16 residues. Germline CDR1 and CDR2: SEHNR and FQNEAQ (reference sequence). Complete variable domain (other parts from reference TRBV7-9 and TRBJ2-5): DTGVSQNPRHKITKRGQNVTFRCDPISEHNRLYWYRQTLGQGPEFLTYFQNEAQLEKSRLLSDRFSAERPKGSFSTLEIQRTEQGDSAMYLCASSSRIAGYQETQYFGPGTRLLVL.

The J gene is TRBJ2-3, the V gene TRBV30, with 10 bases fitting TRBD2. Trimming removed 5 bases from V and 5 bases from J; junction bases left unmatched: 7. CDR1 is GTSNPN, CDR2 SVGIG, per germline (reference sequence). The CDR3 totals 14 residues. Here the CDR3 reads CAWEASGGLDTQYF. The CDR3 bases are TGTGCCTGGGAGGCTAGCGGGGGCTTAGATACGCAGTATTTT.

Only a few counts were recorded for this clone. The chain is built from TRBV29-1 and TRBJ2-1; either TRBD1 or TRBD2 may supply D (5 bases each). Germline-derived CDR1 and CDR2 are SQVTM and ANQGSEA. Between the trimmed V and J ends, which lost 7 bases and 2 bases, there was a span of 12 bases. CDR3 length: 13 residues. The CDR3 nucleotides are TGCAGCGCCCGTCGGGACCCCTACAATGAGCAGTTCTTC. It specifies CSARRDPYNEQFF.

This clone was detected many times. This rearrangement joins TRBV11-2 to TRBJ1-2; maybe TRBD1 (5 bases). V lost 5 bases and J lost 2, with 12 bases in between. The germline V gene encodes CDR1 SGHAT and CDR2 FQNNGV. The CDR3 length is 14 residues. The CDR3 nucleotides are TGTGCCAGCAGCGAGGGGCGGCCGAACTATGGCTACACCTTC. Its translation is CASSEGRPNYGYTF.

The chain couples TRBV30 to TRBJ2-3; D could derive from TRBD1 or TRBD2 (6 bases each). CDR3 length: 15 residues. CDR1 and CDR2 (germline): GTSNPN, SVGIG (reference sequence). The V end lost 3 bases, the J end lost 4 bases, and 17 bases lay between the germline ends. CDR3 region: CAWSGGNRGADTQYF. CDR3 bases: TGTGCCTGGAGCGGGGGAAATAGGGGGGCAGATACGCAGTATTTT.

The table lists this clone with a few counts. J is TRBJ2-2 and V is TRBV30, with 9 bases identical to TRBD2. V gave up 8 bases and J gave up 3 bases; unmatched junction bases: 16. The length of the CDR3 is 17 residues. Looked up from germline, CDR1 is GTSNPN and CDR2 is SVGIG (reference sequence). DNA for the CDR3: TGTGCCGCCCAAGGGGGACTAGCATTGCCGGACACCGGGGAGCTGTTTTTT. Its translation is CAAQGGLALPDTGELFF.

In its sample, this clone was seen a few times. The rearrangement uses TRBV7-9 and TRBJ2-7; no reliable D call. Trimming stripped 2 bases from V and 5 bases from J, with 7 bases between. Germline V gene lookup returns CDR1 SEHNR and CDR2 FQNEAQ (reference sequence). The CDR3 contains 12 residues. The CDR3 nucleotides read TGTGCCAGCAGCTTACGAACAGACGAGCAGTACTTC. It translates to CASSLRTDEQYF.

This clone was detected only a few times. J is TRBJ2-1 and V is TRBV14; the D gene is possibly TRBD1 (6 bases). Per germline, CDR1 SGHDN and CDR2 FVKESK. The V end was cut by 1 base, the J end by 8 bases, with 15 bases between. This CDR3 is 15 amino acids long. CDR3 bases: TGTGCCAGCAGCCAAGTTTCTCCTTCAGGGGATGAGCAGTTCTTC. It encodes CASSQVSPSGDEQFF.

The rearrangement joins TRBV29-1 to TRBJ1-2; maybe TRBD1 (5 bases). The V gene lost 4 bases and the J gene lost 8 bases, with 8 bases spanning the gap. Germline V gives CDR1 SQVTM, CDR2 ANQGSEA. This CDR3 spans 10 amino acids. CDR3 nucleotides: TGCAGCGTTGGTCCAGGGGGCTACACCTTC. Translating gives CSVGPGGYTF.